This T cell receptor beta chain was observed in a study of cytomegalovirus exposure and HLA in healthy donors. PCR used 60 Vbeta primers and 13 Jbeta primers. Some clones are missing from TCRdb's copy, which holds only in-frame ones; the method was immunoSEQ multiplex PCR. The listing records approximately 43,000 clones. The clonotype comes from a woman under 40 in good health and CMV-seronegative. The sequencing sample was made of PBMCs.

Here the CDR3 reads CASSPEARGNGYTF. In DNA form, the CDR3 reads TGTGCCAGCTCACCAGAGGCGCGGGGGAATGGCTACACCTTC. This chain uses TRBV18 with TRBJ1-2, with D perhaps TRBD1 (5 bases). The V gene lost 2 bases and the J gene lost 6 bases, with 13 bases spanning the gap. This CDR3 is 14 amino acids long. Germline V gives CDR1 KGHSH, CDR2 LQKENI.